Presented here are 3 T cell receptor beta chains from one specimen sequenced in a study of a mutant IDH1 vaccine in newly diagnosed glioma. Regarding time point: week 23, last vaccination. All doses held 300 ug of mutant IDH1 20-mer peptide, with topical imiquimod. Their antigens remain unidentified. Assay: immunoSEQ multiplex PCR; the TCRdb copy retains only in-frame clones and omits some. The profile shows about 64,000 clones, approximately 84% of them singletons. The sample was PBMCs, taken from a glioma patient whose treatment included an IDH1 peptide vaccine. These receptors originate from a man between 25 and 39 years old with glioma.

The V and J genes are TRBV5-1 and TRBJ2-7; no reliable D call. V was trimmed by 0 bases and J by 5 bases, leaving 9 bases between them. The CDR3 has 13 amino acids. Germline V gene data show CDR1 as SGHRS and CDR2 as YFSETQ. The CDR3 sequence: CASSLEAGDEQYF. CDR3 DNA sequence: TGCGCCAGCAGCTTGGAAGCTGGGGACGAGCAGTACTTC.

V gene TRBV27 combines with J gene TRBJ1-2, with 7 bases that match TRBD1. The J segment lost 3 bases and the V segment lost 6 bases, leaving 10 bases of the junction unmatched. This CDR3 contains 15 residues. Germline CDR1 is MNHEY and CDR2 is SMNVEV (reference sequence). The CDR3 nucleotides read TGTGCCAGCAGACGAACAGGGGCGTGGGACTATGGCTACACCTTC. Its translation is CASRRTGAWDYGYTF.

The chain carries TRBV7-7 and TRBJ1-1; tentatively, D is TRBD1 (5 bases). Germline V gene lookup returns CDR1 SSHAT and CDR2 FNYEAQ (reference sequence). The V gene lost 1 base and the J gene lost 4 bases, with 13 bases spanning the gap. This CDR3 has 15 residues. CDR3 coding DNA: TGTGCCAGCAGCTTAGAGGCATTAGGGACCACTGAAGCTTTCTTT. Amino acid sequence: CASSLEALGTTEAFF.